This T cell receptor (beta chain) was found in a study of T cell repertoires in cytomegalovirus infection. The wider study: TCR beta signatures that were public indicated CMV infection and matching HLA type.

TCRdb reprocessed the reads via MiXCR and lists one record per CDR3 protein. The sample shows approximately 25,000 distinct CDR3 sequences, approximately 18% of them seen only once. On this clonotype: Its antigen is undetermined.

This CDR3 region has 15 residues. Trimming shortened V by 3 bases and J by 4 bases, and 12 bases separated the two germline ends. In germline, CDR1 is SGHVS, CDR2 FNYEAQ. Here the sequenced sample was CD8+ T cells from cultured PBMCs, taken from culture after CMV antigen stimulation. The V and J genes are TRBV7-6 and TRBJ2-2, with D perhaps TRBD2 (5 bases). This receptor was identified in a human donor in good health (CMV status not recorded). Some clones in this sample may be carry-over from other donors' samples. CDR3 nucleotide sequence: TGTGCCAGCAGCTTGACGGGATCGATCACCGGGGAGCTGTTTTTT. Translated, it gives CASSLTGSITGELFF. The full variable domain, its missing parts supplied by reference TRBV7-6 and TRBJ2-2, is GAGVSQSPRYKVTKRGQDVALRCDPISGHVSLYWYRQALGQGPEFLTYFNYEAQQDKSGLPNDRFSAERPEGSISTLTIQRTEQRDSAMYRCASSLTGSITGELFFGEGSRLTVL.